The 27 T cell receptor beta chains listed next were all sequenced from one sample in a study of blood T cell repertoires in COVID-19. Sequencing was performed with immunoSEQ multiplex PCR; in TCRdb, only in-frame clones are kept and a portion is missing. The data hold some 200,000 clones, with just under 85% observed a single time. Sequencing was carried out using peripheral blood. Receptors originate from a human donor with acute or convalescent COVID-19. The donor label of this sample is uncertain.

This rearrangement joins TRBV5-4 to TRBJ2-1; D remains unclear. The CDR3 sequence is 13 residues long. Germline-derived CDR1 and CDR2 are SGHNT and YYREEE (reference sequence). V lost 4 bases to trimming and J lost 9 bases, with 14 bases between them. DNA of the CDR3: TGTGCCAGCAGCCTATTAAGTGATAGTGAGCAGTTCTTC. Protein: CASSLLSDSEQFF. The full variable domain, in which reference TRBV5-4 and TRBJ2-1 provide the parts outside the CDR3, is ETGVTQSPTHLIKTRGQQVTLRCSSQSGHNTVSWYQQALGQGPQFIFQYYREEENGRGNFPPRFSGLQFPNYSSELNVNALELDDSALYLCASSLLSDSEQFFGPGTRLTVL.

The chain employs TRBV11-2 and TRBJ1-2; no clear D. The CDR3 has 14 amino acids. The V end lost 1 base, the J end lost 1 base, and 7 bases lay between the germline ends. CDR1 SGHAT and CDR2 FQNNGV come from the germline V gene. The CDR3 nucleotides are TGTGCCAGCAGCTTAGCCTACAGTAACTATGGCTACACCTTC. It translates to CASSLAYSNYGYTF.

The rearrangement joins TRBV28 to TRBJ1-1; D uncertain. V was clipped by 8 bases and J by 5 bases, with 6 bases between them. The CDR3 covers 10 residues. CDR1 and CDR2 from the germline V gene are MDHEN and SYDVKM. CDR3 nucleotides: TGTGCCAGCGGGAGGACTGAAGCTTTCTTT. This encodes CASGRTEAFF.

V gene TRBV7-2 combines with J gene TRBJ2-2; tentative D call: TRBD2 (6 bases). The CDR3 extends over 16 amino acids. Between the trimmed V and J ends, which lost 3 bases and 5 bases, there was a span of 16 bases. The V gene's germline CDR1 is SGHTA and CDR2 FQGNSA. The CDR3 coding sequence is TGTGCCAGCAGCTTGACCAGGGCGGGGAAGACCGGGGAGCTGTTTTTT. Translating gives CASSLTRAGKTGELFF.

The genes are TRBV18 and TRBJ2-7, with 13 bases that match TRBD2. The CDR3 runs to 16 residues. The V and J ends lost 2 bases and 1 base, in that order; junction bases with no gene match: 2. Germline lookup yields CDR1 KGHSH and CDR2 LQKENI. The CDR3 bases are TGTGCCAGCTCACCAGAACTAGCGGGAGGGTCCTACGAGCAGTACTTC. It yields the protein CASSPELAGGSYEQYF.

V is TRBV28 and J is TRBJ1-3, with a weak D call TRBD1 (5 bases). This CDR3 is 15 amino acids long. V was shortened by 7 bases and J by 8 bases, with 21 bases between the two germline ends. Germline V gene data show CDR1 as MDHEN and CDR2 as SYDVKM. The CDR3 reads CASTPPRGGGDTIYF. The CDR3 region has the DNA TGTGCCAGCACCCCCCCCCGGGGGGGAGGGGACACCATATATTTT.

Comments on this clone: Other DNA sequences from this sample encode an identical CDR3 as well. The gene calls are TRBV18 and TRBJ2-3; a possible D gene is TRBD1 (5 bases). V shed 3 bases and J shed 1 base, with 5 bases lying between them. The CDR3 consists of 13 residues. Germline-derived CDR1 and CDR2 are KGHSH and LQKENI. CDR3 DNA: TGTGCCAGCTCACCGGGGCGCACAGATACGCAGTATTTT. Translation gives CASSPGRTDTQYF.

The genes are TRBV5-1 and TRBJ1-2, with TRBD1 identical over 7 bases. The ends lost 2 bases at V and 6 bases at J; junction bases unmatched: 7. Germline CDR1 SGHRS, CDR2 YFSETQ. The CDR3 is made up of 14 amino acids. CDR3 coding DNA: TGCGCCAGCAGCTTAACCGGGACAGAAAATGGCTACACCTTC. Protein: CASSLTGTENGYTF.

This chain joins TRBV27 and TRBJ1-1; D ambiguous. Germline values: CDR1 MNHEY, CDR2 SMNVEV (reference sequence). This CDR3 has 13 amino acids. Between the trimmed V and J ends, which lost 7 bases and 1 base, there was a span of 10 bases. CDR3 DNA: TGTGCCAGCACCCCTGCAGGGAACACTGAAGCTTTCTTT. Residues: CASTPAGNTEAFF.

This chain links TRBV5-5 with TRBJ2-7; TRBD1 aligns across 9 bases. The CDR3 totals 14 residues. Germline V gives CDR1 SGHKS, CDR2 YYEKEE (reference sequence). V was clipped by 3 bases and J by 6 bases; unmatched bases: 7. Here the CDR3 reads CASSSPGQGAEQYF. The CDR3 DNA is TGTGCCAGCAGCTCTCCGGGACAGGGCGCCGAGCAGTACTTC.

The gene calls are TRBV19 and TRBJ2-5; TRBD2 matches at 12 bases. The V and J ends lost 8 bases and 3 bases, in that order; junction bases with no gene match: 4. CDR3 size: 14 residues. Per germline, CDR1 LNHDA and CDR2 SQIVND (reference sequence). This chain's CDR3 is CASRRLAGEETQYF. CDR3 nucleotides: TGTGCCAGTCGTCGACTAGCGGGAGAAGAGACCCAGTACTTC.

J is TRBJ2-1 and V is TRBV18; TRBD2 matches at 14 bases. V trimming: 6 bases; J trimming: 6 bases; junction bases outside the gene matches: 13. CDR1 is KGHSH and CDR2 is LQKENI in the germline V gene. The CDR3 loop spans 18 amino acids. CDR3 protein: CASSPTEGLAGGSNEQFF. The CDR3 bases are TGTGCCAGCTCCCCGACAGAAGGACTAGCGGGGGGTAGCAATGAGCAGTTCTTC.

This clone was seen more than once but under ten times. This chain connects TRBV4-3 to TRBJ2-1; TRBD2 agrees at 7 bases. The CDR3 covers 18 residues. V shed 2 bases, J shed 0 bases, and the junction held 10 bases outside the gene matches. Germline lookup yields CDR1 LGHNA and CDR2 YSLEER. This CDR3 is CASSQPFLAAISYNEQFF. CDR3 bases: TGCGCCAGCAGCCAACCCTTTCTAGCGGCGATCTCCTACAATGAGCAGTTCTTC.

The rearrangement links TRBV7-9 to TRBJ2-5; TRBD1 is a possible D gene (6 bases). Germline V gives CDR1 SEHNR, CDR2 FQNEAQ (reference sequence). V was trimmed by 5 bases and J by 2 bases, leaving 12 bases between them. This CDR3 is 14 amino acids long. The CDR3 spells CASSIWTVQETQYF. Here the CDR3 DNA reads TGTGCCAGCAGCATTTGGACAGTACAAGAGACCCAGTACTTC.

In its sample, this clone was seen a few times. This chain links TRBV7-9 with TRBJ1-4, with D hard to call. The V end was cut by 1 base, the J end by 0 bases, with 6 bases between. Germline-derived CDR1 and CDR2 are SEHNR and FQNEAQ (reference sequence). The CDR3 contains 15 residues. The CDR3 sequence: CASSLGHATNEKLFF. The CDR3 bases are TGTGCCAGCAGCTTAGGACACGCAACTAATGAAAAACTGTTTTTT.

V gene TRBV6-2 or TRBV6-3 combines with J gene TRBJ1-1; D is perhaps TRBD1 (5 bases). V lost 0 bases, J lost 3 bases, and 8 bases lay in between. This CDR3 is 14 amino acids long. Germline lookup yields CDR1 MNHEY and CDR2 SVGEGT. CDR3 region: CASSYSGGDTEAFF. The CDR3 bases are TGTGCCAGCAGTTACTCGGGAGGGGACACTGAAGCTTTCTTT.

This clone has just one count. The chain uses TRBV15 and TRBJ2-3; D is possibly TRBD2 (5 bases). Germline-derived CDR1 and CDR2 are LNHNV and YYDKDF (reference sequence). This CDR3 is 13 amino acids long. V was clipped by 3 bases and J by 4 bases, with 8 bases between them. CDR3 coding DNA: TGTGCCACCAGCAGGGGAGCCGCAGATACGCAGTATTTT. The encoded protein is CATSRGAADTQYF.

This chain connects TRBV6-5 to TRBJ2-2, with TRBD2 identical over 8 bases. Unmatched junction bases numbered 6, after V lost 5 bases and J lost 4 bases. The V gene's germline CDR1 is MNHEY and CDR2 SVGAGI. CDR3 length: 15 amino acids. This CDR3 reads CASSTEAGVTGELFF. The DNA of the CDR3 is TGTGCCAGCAGTACCGAAGCGGGGGTCACCGGGGAGCTGTTTTTT.

This rearrangement joins TRBV4-3 to TRBJ2-1; TRBD2 matches at 11 bases. Germline V gene sequence: CDR1 LGHNA, CDR2 YSLEER. The CDR3 covers 21 residues. J was trimmed by 3 bases and V by 4 bases; bases with no gene match: 20. The DNA of the CDR3 is TGCGCCAGCAGCCGAGCCCCCCCTGGGACTAGCGGCCGATCCGGCTACAATGAGCAGTTCTTC. It is translated as CASSRAPPGTSGRSGYNEQFF.

In this sample, this clone turned up once. Different DNA sequences within this sample yield the same CDR3. This rearrangement joins TRBV6-2 or TRBV6-3 to TRBJ1-5; the D gene is possibly TRBD1 (5 bases). The germline CDR1 and CDR2 sequences are MNHEY and SVGEGT. CDR3 length: 15 amino acids. The V end was cut by 2 bases, the J end by 3 bases, with 11 bases between. CDR3 amino acids: CASSYGRGPNQPQHF. The DNA for the CDR3 is TGTGCCAGCAGTTACGGGAGGGGCCCCAATCAGCCCCAGCATTTT.

The V call is TRBV13, the J call TRBJ1-4, with D unclear. V was shortened by 0 bases and J by 6 bases, with 5 bases between the two germline ends. In germline, CDR1 is PRHDT, CDR2 FYEKMQ (reference sequence). The CDR3 sequence is 13 residues long. CDR3 bases: TGTGCCAGCAGCTTAGGGTCAGATGAAAAACTGTTTTTT. This gives the protein CASSLGSDEKLFF.

This clone showed up just a few times. The V and J genes are TRBV7-9 and TRBJ2-7; D is ambiguous. Between the trimmed V and J ends, which lost 1 base and 2 bases, there was a span of 6 bases. CDR1 is SEHNR and CDR2 is FQNEAQ in the germline V gene (reference sequence). The CDR3 has 13 amino acids. The CDR3 DNA sequence: TGTGCCAGCAGCTTAGGCCTAGCCTACGAGCAGTACTTC. Translated: CASSLGLAYEQYF. Variable domain in full (rest from reference TRBV7-9 and TRBJ2-7): DTGVSQNPRHKITKRGQNVTFRCDPISEHNRLYWYRQTLGQGPEFLTYFQNEAQLEKSRLLSDRFSAERPKGSFSTLEIQRTEQGDSAMYLCASSLGLAYEQYFGPGTRLTVT.

The CDR3 spells CASSLDRTYGYTF. CDR3 DNA sequence: TGTGCCAGCAGCCTGGACAGGACCTATGGCTACACCTTC. The chain uses TRBV3-1 (or the pseudogene TRBV3-2) and TRBJ1-2; the match to TRBD1 covers 7 bases. Trimming removed 4 bases from V and 4 bases from J; junction bases left unmatched: 3. The CDR3 runs 13 residues. Germline CDR1 reads LGHDT; CDR2 reads YNNKEL (reference sequence).

This chain joins TRBV7-9 and TRBJ2-3; TRBD2 agrees at 13 bases. Germline V CDR1 and CDR2: SEHNR, FQNEAQ (reference sequence). V lost 5 bases, J lost 4 bases, and 3 bases stayed unmatched. The CDR3 sequence is 15 residues long. The DNA for the CDR3 is TGTGCCAGCAGCAAACTAGCGGGAGGGGCAGATACGCAGTATTTT. This translates into CASSKLAGGADTQYF.

The rearrangement uses TRBV7-9 and TRBJ2-7, with a weak D call TRBD1 (6 bases). Germline loops: CDR1 SEHNR, CDR2 FQNEAQ (reference sequence). The CDR3 length is 17 residues. V lost 2 bases and J lost 0, with 17 bases in between. The CDR3 DNA reads TGTGCCAGCAGCTTACCCCCTCATCAGGGGAGCTCCTACGAGCAGTACTTC. Translated, it gives CASSLPPHQGSSYEQYF.

This clone was detected a few times. The rearrangement links TRBV6-6 to TRBJ1-1, with TRBD1 identical over 8 bases. Unmatched junction bases numbered 5, after V lost 0 bases and J lost 5 bases. The germline V gene has CDR1 MNHNY and CDR2 SVGAGI (reference sequence). The CDR3 totals 15 residues. As DNA, the CDR3 is TGTGCCAGCAGTTACTCCGGGACAGGAAGAACTGAAGCTTTCTTT. It specifies CASSYSGTGRTEAFF.

This clone was seen just once. The chain links TRBV5-1 to TRBJ2-2; tentative D call: TRBD1 (5 bases). Germline V gene lookup returns CDR1 SGHRS and CDR2 YFSETQ. This CDR3 has 15 amino acids. Trimming took off 3 bases at V and 0 bases at J, with 9 bases between the two ends. CDR3 protein: CASSWGSSNTGELFF. As DNA, the CDR3 is TGCGCCAGCAGCTGGGGCAGCTCGAACACCGGGGAGCTGTTTTTT.